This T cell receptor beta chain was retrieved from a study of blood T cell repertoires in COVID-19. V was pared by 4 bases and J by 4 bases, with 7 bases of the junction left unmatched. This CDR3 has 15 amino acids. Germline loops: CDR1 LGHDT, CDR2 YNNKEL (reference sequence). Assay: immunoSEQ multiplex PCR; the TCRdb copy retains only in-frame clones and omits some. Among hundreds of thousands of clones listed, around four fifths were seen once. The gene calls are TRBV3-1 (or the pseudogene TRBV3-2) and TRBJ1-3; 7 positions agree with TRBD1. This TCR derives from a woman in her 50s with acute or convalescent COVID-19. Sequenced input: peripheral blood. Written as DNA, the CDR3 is TGTGCCAGCAGCCCCTCAGGGGGGTTCGGAAACACCATATATTTT. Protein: CASSPSGGFGNTIYF.